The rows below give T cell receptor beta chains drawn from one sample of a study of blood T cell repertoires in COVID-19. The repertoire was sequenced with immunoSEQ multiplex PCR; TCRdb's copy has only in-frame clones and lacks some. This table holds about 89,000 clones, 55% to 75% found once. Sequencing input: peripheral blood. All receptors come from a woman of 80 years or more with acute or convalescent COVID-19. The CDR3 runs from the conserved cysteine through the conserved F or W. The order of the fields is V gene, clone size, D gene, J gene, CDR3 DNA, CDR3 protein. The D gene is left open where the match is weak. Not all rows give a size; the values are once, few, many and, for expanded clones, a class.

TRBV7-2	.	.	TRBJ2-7	TGTGCCAGCAGCTCCAGGACTTTTTACGAGCAGTACTTC	CASSSRTFYEQYF
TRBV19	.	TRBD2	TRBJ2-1	TGTGCCAGTAGAACCACTCGGGACTATACCGGTGAGCAGTTCTTC	CASRTTRDYTGEQFF
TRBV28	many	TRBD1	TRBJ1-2	TGTGCCAGCAGTCTCACGGGGGACAGACGGCGCTATGGCTACACCTTC	CASSLTGDRRRYGYTF
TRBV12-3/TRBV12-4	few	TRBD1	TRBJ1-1	TGTGCCAGCACTTCACAGGGGGCACCTGAAGCTTTCTTT	CASTSQGAPEAFF
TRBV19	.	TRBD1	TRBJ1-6	TGTGCCAGCCAGGGGGACAGGGGAAATTCACCCCTCCACTTT	CASQGDRGNSPLHF
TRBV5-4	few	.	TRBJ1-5	TGTGCCAGCAGCTCAAGGCCCGGCAGGGATGCTCAGCCCCAGCATTTT	CASSSRPGRDAQPQHF
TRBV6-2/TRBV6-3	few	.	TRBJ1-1	TGTGCCAGCAGTCCGAGAACGGAAGCTTTCTTT	CASSPRTEAFF
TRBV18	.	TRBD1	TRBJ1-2	TGTGCCAGCTCAGGAGACAGGGGCCTTTATGGCTACACCTTC	CASSGDRGLYGYTF
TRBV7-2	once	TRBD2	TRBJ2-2	TGTGCCAGCAGCTTAGTCGGGGGGGCCCCCGGGGAGCTGTTTTTT	CASSLVGGAPGELFF
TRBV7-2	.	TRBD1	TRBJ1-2	TGTGCCAGCGGGGGACAGGGGAACTATGGCTACACCTTC	CASGGQGNYGYTF
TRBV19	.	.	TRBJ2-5	TGTGCCAGTAGTATAGATCCCAGGGGCGAGACCCAGTACTTC	CASSIDPRGETQYF
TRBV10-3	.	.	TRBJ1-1	TGTGCCATCAGTGAGAGCGGGACCTCCGGAGGTGGTGAAGCTTTCTTT	CAISESGTSGGGEAFF